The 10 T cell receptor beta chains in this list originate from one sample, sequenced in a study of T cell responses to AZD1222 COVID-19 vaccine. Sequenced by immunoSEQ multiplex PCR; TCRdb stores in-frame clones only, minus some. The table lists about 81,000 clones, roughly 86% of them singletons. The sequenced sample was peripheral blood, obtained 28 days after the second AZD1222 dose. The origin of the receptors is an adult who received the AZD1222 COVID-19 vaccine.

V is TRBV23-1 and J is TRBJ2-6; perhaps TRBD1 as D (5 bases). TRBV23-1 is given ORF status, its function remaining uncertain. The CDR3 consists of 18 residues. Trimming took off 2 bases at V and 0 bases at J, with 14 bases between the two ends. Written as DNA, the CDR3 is TGCGCCAGCAGTCAAGGGGCCGGCCCGAGCTCTGGGGCCAACGTCCTGACTTTC. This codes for CASSQGAGPSSGANVLTF.

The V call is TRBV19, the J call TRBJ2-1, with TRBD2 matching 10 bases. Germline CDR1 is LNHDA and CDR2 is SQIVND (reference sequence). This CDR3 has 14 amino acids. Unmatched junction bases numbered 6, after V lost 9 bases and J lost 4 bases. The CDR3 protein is CASATSGYYNEQFF. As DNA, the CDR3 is TGTGCCAGCGCGACTAGCGGGTATTACAATGAGCAGTTCTTC.

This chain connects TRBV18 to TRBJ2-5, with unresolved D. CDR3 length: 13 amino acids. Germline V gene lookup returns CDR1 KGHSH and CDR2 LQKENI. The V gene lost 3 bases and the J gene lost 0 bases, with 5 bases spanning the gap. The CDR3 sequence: CASSPMNQETQYF. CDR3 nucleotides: TGTGCCAGCTCACCTATGAACCAAGAGACCCAGTACTTC.

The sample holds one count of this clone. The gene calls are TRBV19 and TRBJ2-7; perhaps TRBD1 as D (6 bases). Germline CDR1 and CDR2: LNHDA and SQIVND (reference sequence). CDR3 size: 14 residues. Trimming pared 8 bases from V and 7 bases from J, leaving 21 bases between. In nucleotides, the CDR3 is TGTGCCAGTCAGGGGTGGGACCCCAATCCGGAGCAGTACTTC. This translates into CASQGWDPNPEQYF.

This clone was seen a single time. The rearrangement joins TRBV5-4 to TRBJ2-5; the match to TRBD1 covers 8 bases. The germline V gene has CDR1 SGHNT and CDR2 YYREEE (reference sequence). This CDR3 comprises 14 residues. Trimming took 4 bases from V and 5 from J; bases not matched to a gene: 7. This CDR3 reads CASSGQGAVETQYF. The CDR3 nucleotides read TGTGCCAGCAGCGGGCAGGGGGCCGTTGAGACCCAGTACTTC.

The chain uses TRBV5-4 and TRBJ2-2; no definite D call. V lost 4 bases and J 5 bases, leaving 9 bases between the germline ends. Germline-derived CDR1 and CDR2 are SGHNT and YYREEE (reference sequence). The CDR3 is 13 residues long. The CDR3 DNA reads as TGTGCCAGCAGCCCCGGACCAACCGGGGAGCTGTTTTTT. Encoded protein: CASSPGPTGELFF.

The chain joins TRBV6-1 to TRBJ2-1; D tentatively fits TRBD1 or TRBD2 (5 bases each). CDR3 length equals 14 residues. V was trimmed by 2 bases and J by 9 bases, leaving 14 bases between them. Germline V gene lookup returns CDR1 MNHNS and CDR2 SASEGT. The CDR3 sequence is CASSEILTRGEQFF. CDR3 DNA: TGTGCCAGCAGTGAAATCTTAACTAGGGGTGAGCAGTTCTTC.

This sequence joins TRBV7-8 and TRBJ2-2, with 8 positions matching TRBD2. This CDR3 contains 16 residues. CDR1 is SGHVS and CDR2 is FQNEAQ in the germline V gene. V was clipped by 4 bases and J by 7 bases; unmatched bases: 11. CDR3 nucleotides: TGTGCCAGCAGCTCCGACGGGAGGGGGGGCGGCGGGGAGCTGTTTTTT. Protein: CASSSDGRGGGGELFF. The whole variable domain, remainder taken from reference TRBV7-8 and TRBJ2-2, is GAGVSQSPRYKVAKRGQDVALRCDPISGHVSLFWYQQALGQGPEFLTYFQNEAQLDKSGLPSDRFFAERPEGSVSTLKIQRTQQEDSAVYLCASSSDGRGGGGELFFGEGSRLTVL.

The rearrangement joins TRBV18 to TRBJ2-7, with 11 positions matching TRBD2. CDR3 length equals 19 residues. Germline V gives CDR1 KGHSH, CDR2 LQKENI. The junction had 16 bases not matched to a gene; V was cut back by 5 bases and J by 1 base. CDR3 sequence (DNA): TGTGCCAGCTCAGCTGCTGGGGGGCTAGCGGGAGGAATTTCCTACGAGCAGTACTTC. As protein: CASSAAGGLAGGISYEQYF.

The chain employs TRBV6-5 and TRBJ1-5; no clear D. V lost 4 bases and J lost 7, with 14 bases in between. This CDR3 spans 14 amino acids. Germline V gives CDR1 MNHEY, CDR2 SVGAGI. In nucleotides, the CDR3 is TGTGCCAGCAGTTCTCCCCTACACGGGCAGCCCCAGCATTTT. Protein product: CASSSPLHGQPQHF.